These 10 T cell receptor beta chains came from one sample sequenced in a study of early T cells in non-severe SARS-CoV-2 infection (TCRdb year 2021). The protocol used for the library was 5' RACE. TCRdb names NextSeq 500 as the instrument used. The public reads were run again by TCRdb, first through fastp at Q25 and then through MiXCR, and only productive beta chains were kept. Every entry covers one CDR3 protein and lists the most common genes and DNA from its rows. The sample yields about 110,000 distinct CDR3 sequences; roughly 11% were counted once. The ten largest clonotypes hold approximately 8.1% of the sample. Material: whole blood. The source of these receptors is an adult who was a healthcare worker with PCR-confirmed SARS-CoV-2 infection or an uninfected control (not recorded which).

This clonotype occurred a few times. As DNA, the CDR3 is TGCAGTGCCACCACTGCGGGGGGGGGAAGCGGGGAGCTGTTTTTT. It yields the protein CSATTAGGGSGELFF. The chain links TRBV20-1 to TRBJ2-2; 9 bases line up with TRBD2. V lost 6 bases and J lost 7; bases outside the gene matches: 12. The CDR3 spans 15 residues. Germline-derived CDR1 and CDR2 are DFQATT and SNEGSKA (reference sequence).

This clonotype was counted between two and nine times. This rearrangement joins TRBV6-5 to TRBJ2-3; D unresolved. V was trimmed by 4 bases and J by 1 base, leaving 12 bases between them. Germline V lookup: CDR1 MNHEY, CDR2 SVGAGI. There are 15 residues in the CDR3. CDR3 coding DNA: TGTGCCAGCAGTTCCCGCCGCCCTGGCACAGATACGCAGTATTTT. This encodes CASSSRRPGTDTQYF.

The V gene is TRBV6-6, the J gene TRBJ2-7, with D hard to call. Trimming took off 7 bases at V and 1 base at J, with 11 bases between the two ends. There are 13 residues in the CDR3. Germline V lookup: CDR1 MNHNY, CDR2 SVGAGI (reference sequence). The CDR3 coding sequence is TGTGCCAGCACGCCAGACCTATCCTACGAGCAGTACTTC. Residues: CASTPDLSYEQYF.

The sample holds many counts of this clonotype. The chain carries TRBV19 and TRBJ2-1; TRBD2 agrees at 7 bases. This CDR3 spans 13 amino acids. Trimming took 11 bases from V and 1 from J; bases not matched to a gene: 5. Germline lookup yields CDR1 LNHDA and CDR2 SQIVND (reference sequence). This CDR3 is CAASGGSYNEQFF. In nucleotides, the CDR3 is TGTGCCGCCTCGGGGGGTTCCTACAATGAGCAGTTCTTC.

This clonotype turned up a few times. This chain links TRBV7-6 with TRBJ2-1; the match to TRBD1 covers 10 bases. The V gene end was trimmed by 4 bases and the J gene end by 5 bases; junction bases not matched to a gene: 8. Germline V gives CDR1 SGHVS, CDR2 FNYEAQ. CDR3 length equals 16 residues. CDR3 in DNA: TGTGCCAGCAGCTCATCCGGGACAGGGGCTAACAATGAGCAGTTCTTC. Amino acid sequence: CASSSSGTGANNEQFF.

This clonotype was seen a few times. This rearrangement joins TRBV6-1 to TRBJ1-4; D is unclear. The CDR3 runs to 16 residues. Germline V gene sequence: CDR1 MNHNS, CDR2 SASEGT. V was clipped by 1 base and J by 8 bases, with 17 bases between them. DNA of the CDR3: TGTGCCAGCAGTGAAGTTTATAGAGAGGCAGGAGAAAAACTGTTTTTT. It translates to CASSEVYREAGEKLFF.

The chain uses TRBV20-1 and TRBJ2-4; D is unclear. The CDR3 length is 13 residues. Between the trimmed V and J ends, which lost 3 bases and 2 bases, there was a span of 8 bases. The germline CDR1 and CDR2 sequences are DFQATT and SNEGSKA (reference sequence). The CDR3 DNA reads as TGCAGTGCTAGCACGAGGTCCAAAAACATTCAGTACTTC. It encodes CSASTRSKNIQYF.

This clonotype has a count of ten or more. This chain links TRBV5-4 with TRBJ2-7, with TRBD1 as a possible D gene (6 bases). CDR1 and CDR2 from the germline V gene are SGHNT and YYREEE (reference sequence). The CDR3 runs to 14 residues. Trimming took 4 bases from V and 5 from J, leaving 16 bases between them. The CDR3 loop reads CASSNTGTLHEQYF. The CDR3, as DNA: TGTGCCAGCAGCAATACGGGGACACTCCACGAGCAGTACTTC.

This clonotype has ten or more counts. The chain couples TRBV28 to TRBJ1-1; D is unclear. Germline V CDR1 and CDR2: MDHEN, SYDVKM. This CDR3 comprises 11 residues. V was cut by 7 bases and J by 5 bases, with 8 bases left in between. CDR3 protein: CASKVLTEAFF. The CDR3 DNA sequence: TGTGCCAGCAAGGTTTTAACTGAAGCTTTCTTT.

This chain connects TRBV7-9 to TRBJ2-1; 7 nucleotides align to TRBD2. Germline CDR1 SEHNR, CDR2 FQNEAQ (reference sequence). The CDR3 extends over 15 amino acids. V lost 3 bases and J lost 3; bases outside the gene matches: 5. In DNA, the CDR3 is TGTGCCAGCAGCTTGGACCTAGCGGTCTACAATGAGCAGTTCTTC. Translated, it gives CASSLDLAVYNEQFF.